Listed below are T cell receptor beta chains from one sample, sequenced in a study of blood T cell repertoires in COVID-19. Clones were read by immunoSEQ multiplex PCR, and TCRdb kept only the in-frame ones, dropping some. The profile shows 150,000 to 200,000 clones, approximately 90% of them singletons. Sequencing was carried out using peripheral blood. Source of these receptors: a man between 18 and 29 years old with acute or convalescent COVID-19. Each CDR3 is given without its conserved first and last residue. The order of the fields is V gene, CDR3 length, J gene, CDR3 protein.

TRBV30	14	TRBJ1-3	AWSWNRGFYGNTIY
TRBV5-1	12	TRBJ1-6	ASSPGRDNSPLH
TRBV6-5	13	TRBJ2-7	ASSYSPDNPYEQY
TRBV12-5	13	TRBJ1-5	ASGLGQGSNQPQH
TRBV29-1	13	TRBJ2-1	SVEDPGLAGHEQF
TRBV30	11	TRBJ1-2	ASRQGVYYGYT
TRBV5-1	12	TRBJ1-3	ASTTGGSGNTIY
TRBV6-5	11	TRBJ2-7	ASRGQGGYEQY
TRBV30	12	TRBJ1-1	AWSVVGGQTEAF
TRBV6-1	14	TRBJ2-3	ASSESGGFSTDTQY
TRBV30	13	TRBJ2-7	AWMEWTSGTYEQY
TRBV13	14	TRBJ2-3	ASSSRLAGSQDTQY
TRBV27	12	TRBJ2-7	ASASGGASYEQY
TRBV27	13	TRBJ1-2	ASSNQARYPYGYT
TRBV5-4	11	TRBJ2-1	ASSYLTGNEQF
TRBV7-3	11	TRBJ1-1	ASSPSMNTEAF
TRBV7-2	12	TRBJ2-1	ASSQVHSYNEQF
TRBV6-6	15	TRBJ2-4	ASSRLAGGPTKNIQY
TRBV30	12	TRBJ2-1	AWSRDTSYNEQF
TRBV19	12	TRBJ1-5	ASSRQNSNQPQH
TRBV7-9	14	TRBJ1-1	ASSSRTGQMNTEAF
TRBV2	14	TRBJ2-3	ASKGTSGGKTDTQY
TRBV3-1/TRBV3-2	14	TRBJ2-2	ASSRRTGGPIGELF
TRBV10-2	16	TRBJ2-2	ASSGGGLAGGHTGELF
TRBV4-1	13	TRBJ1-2	ASSQPVGLNYGYT
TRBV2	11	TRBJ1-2	ASRPTRNYGYT
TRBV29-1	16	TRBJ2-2	SVLTPGLAGGSTGELF
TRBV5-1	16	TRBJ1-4	ASSYLPHGQGGDEKLF
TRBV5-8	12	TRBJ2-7	ASRNLGSTYEQY
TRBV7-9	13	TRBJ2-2	ASSLGGQTTGELF
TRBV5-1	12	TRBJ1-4	ASSVRGRGEKLF
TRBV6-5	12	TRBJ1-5	ASSLQGKNQPQH
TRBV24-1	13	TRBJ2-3	ATSDLFGGTDTQY
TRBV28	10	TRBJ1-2	ASTTSSYGYT
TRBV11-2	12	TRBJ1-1	ASSLSPRGGEAF
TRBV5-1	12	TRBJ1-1	ASSFGQMGTEAF
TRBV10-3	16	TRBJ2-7	AISDFSSGTDRIYEQY
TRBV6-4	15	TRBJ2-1	ASSHDTSSGGYNEQF
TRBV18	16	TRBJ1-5	ASSPRAGGPSGNQPQH
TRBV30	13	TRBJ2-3	AWSRRGKDTDTQY
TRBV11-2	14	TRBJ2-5	ASSLEGLAGQETQY
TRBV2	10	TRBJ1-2	ASSVSVYGYT
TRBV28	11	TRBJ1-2	ASSDRDARGYT